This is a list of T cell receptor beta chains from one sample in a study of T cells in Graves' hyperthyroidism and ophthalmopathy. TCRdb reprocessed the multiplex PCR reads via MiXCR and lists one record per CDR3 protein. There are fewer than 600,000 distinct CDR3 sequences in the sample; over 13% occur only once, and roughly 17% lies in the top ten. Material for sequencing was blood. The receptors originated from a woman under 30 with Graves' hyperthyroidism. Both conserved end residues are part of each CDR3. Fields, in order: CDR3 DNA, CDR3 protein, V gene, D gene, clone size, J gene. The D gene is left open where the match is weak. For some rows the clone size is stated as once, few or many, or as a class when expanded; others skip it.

CDR3 DNA: TGCAGTGCCACCGGGACTCCCGCCTACAATGAGCAGTTCTTC
CDR3 protein: CSATGTPAYNEQFF
V gene: TRBV20-1
D gene: .
clone size: many
J gene: TRBJ2-1

CDR3 DNA: TGCAGTGCTAGAGATCAAGGGGGACAGACAACTAACTATGGCTACACCTTC
CDR3 protein: CSARDQGGQTTNYGYTF
V gene: TRBV20-1
D gene: TRBD1
clone size: .
J gene: TRBJ1-2

CDR3 DNA: TGTGCCTGGAGTGTAAGCAGGGTGTACACCATATATTTT
CDR3 protein: CAWSVSRVYTIYF
V gene: TRBV30
D gene: .
clone size: .
J gene: TRBJ1-3

CDR3 DNA: TGCAGTGCTGGCCCTTTGGACAGAGGAGGGGATACGCAGTATTTT
CDR3 protein: CSAGPLDRGGDTQYF
V gene: TRBV20-1
D gene: .
clone size: .
J gene: TRBJ2-3

CDR3 DNA: TGTGCCAGCAGCTTAGGGGGCGCGAATGAGCAGTTCTTC
CDR3 protein: CASSLGGANEQFF
V gene: TRBV11-2
D gene: .
clone size: many
J gene: TRBJ2-1

CDR3 DNA: TGTGCCAGCAGGGGAGTCGGGTACGAGCAGTACTTC
CDR3 protein: CASRGVGYEQYF
V gene: TRBV6-1
D gene: .
clone size: many
J gene: TRBJ2-7

CDR3 DNA: TGTGCCTGGAGAAGAGGGGGCGCGGACTATGGCTACACCTTC
CDR3 protein: CAWRRGGADYGYTF
V gene: TRBV30
D gene: TRBD1
clone size: few
J gene: TRBJ1-2

CDR3 DNA: TGTGCCAGCACCCTTGTGGCTAGCGGGATTAATGAGCAGTTCTTC
CDR3 protein: CASTLVASGINEQFF
V gene: TRBV11-3
D gene: TRBD2
clone size: many
J gene: TRBJ2-1

CDR3 DNA: TGTGCCAGCAGTACGGACACTCTAACTTTTAGCAATCAGCCCCAGCATTTT
CDR3 protein: CASSTDTLTFSNQPQHF
V gene: TRBV12-3/TRBV12-4
D gene: .
clone size: many
J gene: TRBJ1-5

CDR3 DNA: TGCGCCAGCAGCTTCAACGCCGGGGAGCTGTTTTTT
CDR3 protein: CASSFNAGELFF
V gene: TRBV5-1
D gene: .
clone size: .
J gene: TRBJ2-2

CDR3 DNA: TGTGCCACCACCGACGGACAGTCGAACACTGAAGCTTTCTTT
CDR3 protein: CATTDGQSNTEAFF
V gene: TRBV24-1
D gene: .
clone size: many
J gene: TRBJ1-1

CDR3 DNA: TGTGCCAGCAGCTTAGTAGCGGGAGAGTACAATGAGCAGTTCTTC
CDR3 protein: CASSLVAGEYNEQFF
V gene: TRBV11-2
D gene: TRBD2
clone size: many
J gene: TRBJ2-1

CDR3 DNA: TGTGCCAGCAGCCCACCCCACAATGAGCAGTTCTTC
CDR3 protein: CASSPPHNEQFF
V gene: TRBV9
D gene: .
clone size: .
J gene: TRBJ2-1

CDR3 DNA: TGTGCCAGCAGTAAGCAAGCGGAGACCCAGTACTTC
CDR3 protein: CASSKQAETQYF
V gene: TRBV12-3/TRBV12-4
D gene: .
clone size: many
J gene: TRBJ2-5

CDR3 DNA: TGTGCCAGCAGTTTATCGGGGTTCGGAAGCGAGCAGTTCTTC
CDR3 protein: CASSLSGFGSEQFF
V gene: TRBV28
D gene: .
clone size: many
J gene: TRBJ2-1

CDR3 DNA: TGCGCCAGCAGCTCCCCGAAGACAGATACGCAGTATTTT
CDR3 protein: CASSSPKTDTQYF
V gene: TRBV5-1
D gene: .
clone size: many
J gene: TRBJ2-3

CDR3 DNA: TGTGCCAGCAGCGTAGGCTCGGGAACAACCACAGATACGCAGTATTTT
CDR3 protein: CASSVGSGTTTDTQYF
V gene: TRBV9
D gene: .
clone size: .
J gene: TRBJ2-3

CDR3 DNA: TGTGCCAGCAGCGTACCACTGGGGGAGGCGGGCACAGATACGCAGTATTTT
CDR3 protein: CASSVPLGEAGTDTQYF
V gene: TRBV5-4
D gene: .
clone size: few
J gene: TRBJ2-3

CDR3 DNA: TGTGCCAGCAGTCTTCTAGCGGCATTCTCCTACAATGAGCAGTTCTTC
CDR3 protein: CASSLLAAFSYNEQFF
V gene: TRBV27
D gene: TRBD2
clone size: many
J gene: TRBJ2-1

CDR3 DNA: TGTGCCTGGAGTGAAGGGTGGAACTATGGCTACACCTTC
CDR3 protein: CAWSEGWNYGYTF
V gene: TRBV30
D gene: .
clone size: many
J gene: TRBJ1-2

CDR3 DNA: TGTGCCAGCAGCGTAACTAGCGGAGCCTCCACCGGGGAGCTGTTTTTT
CDR3 protein: CASSVTSGASTGELFF
V gene: TRBV13
D gene: TRBD2
clone size: few
J gene: TRBJ2-2

CDR3 DNA: TGTGCCAGCAGCAGCGGGTGGACCTCCTACGAGCAGTACTTC
CDR3 protein: CASSSGWTSYEQYF
V gene: TRBV3-1
D gene: .
clone size: many
J gene: TRBJ2-7

CDR3 DNA: TGTGCCAGTACCCAGGACAGTAACACTGAAGCTTTCTTT
CDR3 protein: CASTQDSNTEAFF
V gene: TRBV19
D gene: .
clone size: few
J gene: TRBJ1-1

CDR3 DNA: TGTGCCAGCAGCTTAATGGCGACTAGCGGGAGCAATGAGCAGTTCTTC
CDR3 protein: CASSLMATSGSNEQFF
V gene: TRBV7-3
D gene: TRBD2
clone size: .
J gene: TRBJ2-1

CDR3 DNA: TGTGCCAGCTCACCCCCGGTCGGAGGGGGCAAGACCGGGGAGCTGTTTTTT
CDR3 protein: CASSPPVGGGKTGELFF
V gene: TRBV18
D gene: .
clone size: many
J gene: TRBJ2-2

CDR3 DNA: TGTGCCTGGAGTAGACACGCTGGTCAGCCCCAGCATTTT
CDR3 protein: CAWSRHAGQPQHF
V gene: TRBV30
D gene: .
clone size: many
J gene: TRBJ1-5

CDR3 DNA: TGTGCCAGCAGCCCCGACTACGATTTCGGAGTTCGACGAAAAACCGGGGAGCTGTTTTTT
CDR3 protein: CASSPDYDFGVRRKTGELFF
V gene: TRBV3-1
D gene: .
clone size: .
J gene: TRBJ2-2

CDR3 DNA: TGTGCCAGCAGCAGGTCTAACACAGATACGCAGTATTTT
CDR3 protein: CASSRSNTDTQYF
V gene: TRBV7-9
D gene: .
clone size: .
J gene: TRBJ2-3

CDR3 DNA: TGTGCCAGTAGTATCCGGACGCTCTACAATGAGCAGTTCTTC
CDR3 protein: CASSIRTLYNEQFF
V gene: TRBV19
D gene: .
clone size: .
J gene: TRBJ2-1

CDR3 DNA: TGTGCCAGCACCCCCCTAGCGGGACATGCCGGGGAGCTGTTTTTT
CDR3 protein: CASTPLAGHAGELFF
V gene: TRBV7-6
D gene: TRBD2
clone size: few
J gene: TRBJ2-2

CDR3 DNA: TGTGCCAGCAGTTACGTCGGGGCTAGCGGGAGCTCCTACGAGCAGTACTTC
CDR3 protein: CASSYVGASGSSYEQYF
V gene: TRBV27
D gene: TRBD2
clone size: .
J gene: TRBJ2-7